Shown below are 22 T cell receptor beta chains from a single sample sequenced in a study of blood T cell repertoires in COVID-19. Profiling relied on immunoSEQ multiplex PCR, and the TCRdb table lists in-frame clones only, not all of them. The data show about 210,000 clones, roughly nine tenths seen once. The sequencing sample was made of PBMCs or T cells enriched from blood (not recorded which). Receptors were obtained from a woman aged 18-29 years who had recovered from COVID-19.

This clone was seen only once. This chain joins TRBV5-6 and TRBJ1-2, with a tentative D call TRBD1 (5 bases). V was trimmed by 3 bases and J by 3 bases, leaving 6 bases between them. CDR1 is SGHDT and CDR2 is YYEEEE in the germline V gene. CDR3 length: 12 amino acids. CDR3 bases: TGTGCCAGCAGCTCGACAGACTATGGCTACACCTTC. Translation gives CASSSTDYGYTF.

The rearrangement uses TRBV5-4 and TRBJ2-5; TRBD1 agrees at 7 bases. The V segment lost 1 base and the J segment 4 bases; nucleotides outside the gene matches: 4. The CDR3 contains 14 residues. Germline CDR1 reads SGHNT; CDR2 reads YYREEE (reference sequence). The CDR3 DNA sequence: TGTGCCAGCAGCTTGAGAGGGGGCGGAGAGACCCAGTACTTC. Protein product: CASSLRGGGETQYF.

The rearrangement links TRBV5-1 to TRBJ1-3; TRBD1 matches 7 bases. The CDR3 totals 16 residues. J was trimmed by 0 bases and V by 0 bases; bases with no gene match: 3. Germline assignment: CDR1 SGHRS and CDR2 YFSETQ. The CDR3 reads CASSLEGQNSGNTIYF. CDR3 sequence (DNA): TGCGCCAGCAGCTTGGAGGGACAGAACTCTGGAAACACCATATATTTT.

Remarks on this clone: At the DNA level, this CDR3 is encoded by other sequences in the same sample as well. The CDR3 protein is CASSEVLNTEAFF. In DNA form, the CDR3 reads TGTGCCAGCAGTGAAGTCTTAAACACTGAAGCTTTCTTT. The chain is built from TRBV6-1 and TRBJ1-1; D remains unclear. This CDR3 is built from 13 residues. Trimming left V 1 base short and J 2 bases short, with 5 bases between. The germline CDR1 and CDR2 sequences are MNHNS and SASEGT.

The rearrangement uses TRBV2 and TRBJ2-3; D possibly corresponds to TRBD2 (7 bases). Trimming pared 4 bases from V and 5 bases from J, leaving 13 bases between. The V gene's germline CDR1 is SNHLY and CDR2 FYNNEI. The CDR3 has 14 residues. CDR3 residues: CASSVGGLGDTQYF. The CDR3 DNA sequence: TGTGCCAGCAGTGTCGGGGGGCTGGGAGATACGCAGTATTTT. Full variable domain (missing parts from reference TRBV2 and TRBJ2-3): EPEVTQTPSHQVTQMGQEVILRCVPISNHLYFYWYRQILGQKVEFLVSFYNNEISEKSEIFDDQFSVERPDGSNFTLKIRSTKLEDSAMYFCASSVGGLGDTQYFGPGTRLTVL.

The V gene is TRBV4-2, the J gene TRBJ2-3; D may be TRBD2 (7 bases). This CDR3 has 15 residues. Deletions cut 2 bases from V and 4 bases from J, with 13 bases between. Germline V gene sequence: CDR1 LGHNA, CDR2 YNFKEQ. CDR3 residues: CASSQTRGAADTQYF. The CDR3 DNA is TGTGCCAGCAGCCAAACTCGGGGGGCGGCAGATACGCAGTATTTT.

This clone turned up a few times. As DNA, the CDR3 is TGTGCCAGCAGCGTTGGGACCGGACTAGCGGGGGTCGGAGAGACCCAGTACTTC. Translating it yields CASSVGTGLAGVGETQYF. The chain links TRBV7-2 to TRBJ2-5, with 13 bases that match TRBD2. CDR1 and CDR2 (germline): SGHTA, FQGNSA. The CDR3 length is 18 residues. The J segment lost 4 bases and the V segment lost 5 bases, leaving 13 bases of the junction unmatched. Full variable domain (missing parts from reference TRBV7-2 and TRBJ2-5): GAGVSQSPSNKVTEKGKDVELRCDPISGHTALYWYRQSLGQGLEFLIYFQGNSAPDKSGLPSDRFSAERTGGSVSTLTIQRTQQEDSAVYLCASSVGTGLAGVGETQYFGPGTRLLVL.

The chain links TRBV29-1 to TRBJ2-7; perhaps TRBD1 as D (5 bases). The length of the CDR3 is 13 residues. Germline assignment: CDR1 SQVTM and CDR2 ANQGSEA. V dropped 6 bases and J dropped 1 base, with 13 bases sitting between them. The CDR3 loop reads CSVLNQGSYEQYF. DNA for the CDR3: TGCAGCGTCCTCAATCAGGGTTCCTACGAGCAGTACTTC.

CDR3 sequence: CALTRAGGANVLTF. The CDR3, as DNA: TGTGCCTTGACCAGGGCGGGAGGGGCCAACGTCCTGACTTTC. The rearrangement links TRBV30 to TRBJ2-6; D perhaps matches TRBD2 (6 bases). V was clipped by 7 bases and J by 4 bases, with 14 bases between them. This CDR3 region has 14 residues. Germline V gene lookup returns CDR1 GTSNPN and CDR2 SVGIG (reference sequence).

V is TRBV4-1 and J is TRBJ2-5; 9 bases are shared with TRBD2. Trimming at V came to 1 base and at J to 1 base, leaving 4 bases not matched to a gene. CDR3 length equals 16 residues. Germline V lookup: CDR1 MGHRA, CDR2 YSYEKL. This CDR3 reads CASSQVSGGFQETQYF. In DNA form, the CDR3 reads TGCGCCAGCAGCCAAGTAAGCGGGGGGTTCCAAGAGACCCAGTACTTC.

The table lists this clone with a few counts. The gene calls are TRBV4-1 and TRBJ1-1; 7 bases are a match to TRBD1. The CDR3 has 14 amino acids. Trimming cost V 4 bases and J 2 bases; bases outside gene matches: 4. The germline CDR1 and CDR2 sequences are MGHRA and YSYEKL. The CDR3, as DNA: TGCGCCAGCAGCCCGACAGGGACTAACACTGAAGCTTTCTTT. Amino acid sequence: CASSPTGTNTEAFF.

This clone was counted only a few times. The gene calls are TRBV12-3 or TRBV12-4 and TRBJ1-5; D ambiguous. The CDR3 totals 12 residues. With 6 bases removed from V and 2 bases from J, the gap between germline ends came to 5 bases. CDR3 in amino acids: CASRGGNQPQHF. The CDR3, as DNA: TGTGCCAGCAGGGGAGGCAATCAGCCCCAGCATTTT.

CDR3 nucleotides: TGTGCCAGCAGTTTATATGGTGGGGGAGGAACTAGCACAGATACGCAGTATTTT. Translated, it gives CASSLYGGGGTSTDTQYF. The chain is built from TRBV28 and TRBJ2-3; TRBD2 is a possible D gene (6 bases). Trimming stripped 1 base from V and 0 bases from J, with 17 bases between. The germline CDR1 and CDR2 sequences are MDHEN and SYDVKM. The CDR3 extends over 18 amino acids.

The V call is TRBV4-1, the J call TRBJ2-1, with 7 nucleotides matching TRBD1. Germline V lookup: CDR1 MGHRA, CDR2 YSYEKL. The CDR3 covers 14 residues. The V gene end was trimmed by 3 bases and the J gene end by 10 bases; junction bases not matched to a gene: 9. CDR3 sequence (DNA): TGCGCCAGCAGCCAGACTGACAGGGAACACGAGCAGTTCTTC. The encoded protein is CASSQTDREHEQFF.

The CDR3 coding sequence is TGCGCCAGCAGCCAGGCGACAGGGAGAGGCACTGAAGCTTTCTTT. Amino acid sequence: CASSQATGRGTEAFF. The genes are TRBV4-1 and TRBJ1-1; 7 bases align to TRBD1. Trimming took 3 bases from V and 4 from J; bases not matched to a gene: 8. Looked up from germline, CDR1 is MGHRA and CDR2 is YSYEKL. The CDR3 has 15 residues.

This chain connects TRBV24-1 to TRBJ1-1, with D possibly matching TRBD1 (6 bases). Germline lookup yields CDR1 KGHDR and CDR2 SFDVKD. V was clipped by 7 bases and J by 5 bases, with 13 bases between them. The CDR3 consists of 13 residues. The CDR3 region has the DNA TGTGCCACCAGAGAAGGGGGATGGACTGAAGCTTTCTTT. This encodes CATREGGWTEAFF.

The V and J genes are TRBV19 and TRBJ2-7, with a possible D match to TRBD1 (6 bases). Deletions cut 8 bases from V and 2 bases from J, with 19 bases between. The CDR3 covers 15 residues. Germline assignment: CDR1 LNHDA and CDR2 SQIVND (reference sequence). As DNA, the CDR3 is TGTGCCAGTGCCGGCGAGACAGGCCATCCCTACGAGCAGTACTTC. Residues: CASAGETGHPYEQYF.

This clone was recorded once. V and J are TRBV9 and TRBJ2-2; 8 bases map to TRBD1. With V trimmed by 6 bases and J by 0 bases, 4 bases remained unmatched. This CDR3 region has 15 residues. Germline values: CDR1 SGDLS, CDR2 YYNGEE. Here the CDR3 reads CASNDRGSNTGELFF. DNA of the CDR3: TGTGCCAGCAACGACAGGGGATCGAACACCGGGGAGCTGTTTTTT. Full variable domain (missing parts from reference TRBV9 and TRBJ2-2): DSGVTQTPKHLITATGQRVTLRCSPRSGDLSVYWYQQSLDQGLQFLIQYYNGEERAKGNILERFSAQQFPDLHSELNLSSLELGDSALYFCASNDRGSNTGELFFGEGSRLTVL.

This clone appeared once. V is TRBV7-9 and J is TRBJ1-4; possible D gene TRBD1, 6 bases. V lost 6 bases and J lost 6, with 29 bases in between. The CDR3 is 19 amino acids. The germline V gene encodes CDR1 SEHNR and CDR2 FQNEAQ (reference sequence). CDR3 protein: CASRPSSPRPGEHHEKLFF. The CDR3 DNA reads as TGTGCCAGCAGGCCGTCTTCCCCGCGACCAGGGGAGCACCATGAAAAACTGTTTTTT.

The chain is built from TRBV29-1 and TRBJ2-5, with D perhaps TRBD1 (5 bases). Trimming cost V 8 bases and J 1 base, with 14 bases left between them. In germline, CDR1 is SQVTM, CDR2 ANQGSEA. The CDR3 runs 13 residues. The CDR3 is CSFREGAQETQYF. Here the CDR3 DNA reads TGCAGCTTCAGGGAAGGGGCCCAAGAGACCCAGTACTTC.

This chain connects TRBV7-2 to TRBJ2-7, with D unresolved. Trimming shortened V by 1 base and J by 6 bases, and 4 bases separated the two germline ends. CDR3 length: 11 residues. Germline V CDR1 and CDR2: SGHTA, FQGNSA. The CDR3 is CASSLVAEQYF. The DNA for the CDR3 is TGTGCCAGCAGCTTAGTGGCCGAGCAGTACTTC.

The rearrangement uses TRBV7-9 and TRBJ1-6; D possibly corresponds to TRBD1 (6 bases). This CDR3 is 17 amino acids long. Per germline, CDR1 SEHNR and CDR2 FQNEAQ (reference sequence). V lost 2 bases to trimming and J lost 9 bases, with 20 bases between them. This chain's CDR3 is CASSLRRPGGQSSPLHF. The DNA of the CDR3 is TGTGCCAGCAGCTTAAGACGGCCCGGGGGGCAAAGTTCACCCCTCCACTTT.